A single sample gave rise to the 11 T cell receptor beta chains below, sequenced in a study of blood T cells in healthy people across ages. The use of a sample-barcoded 5' primer and a J-beta primer mix characterized a second PCR of 7 to 11 cycles. TCRdb reprocessed the 5' RACE reads via MiXCR and lists one record per CDR3 protein. The sample records more than 800,000 distinct CDR3 sequences, 45% being singletons. Input material: blood. These receptors were obtained from an older woman in good health.

The chain uses TRBV10-2 and TRBJ2-1; D may be TRBD1 or TRBD2 (6 bases each). Trimming removed 7 bases at V and 4 bases at J, with 14 bases between. Germline-derived CDR1 and CDR2 are WSHSY and SAAADI. The CDR3 sequence is 14 residues long. Here the CDR3 reads CASIGGRPYNEQFF. The CDR3 DNA sequence: TGCGCCAGCATAGGGGGGAGGCCTTACAATGAGCAGTTCTTC.

Details on this clonotype: A read error is possible here, since a much larger clone lies one base away. This chain connects TRBV11-3 to TRBJ2-1; D may be TRBD1 or TRBD2 (6 bases each). Germline CDR1 is SGHNT and CDR2 is YENEEA. The CDR3 loop spans 16 amino acids. V was shortened by 4 bases and J by 12 bases, with 25 bases between the two germline ends. The CDR3: CASSWGRGPAMGGQFF. Written as DNA, the CDR3 is TGTGCCAGCAGCTGGGGGCGGGGTCCCGCTATGGGTGGGCAGTTCTTC.

The rearrangement joins TRBV29-1 to TRBJ1-4; D unclear. Trimming took off 0 bases at V and 4 bases at J, with 3 bases between the two ends. Per the germline V gene, CDR1 is SQVTM and CDR2 is ANQGSEA. This CDR3 spans 12 amino acids. The CDR3 spells CSVEDSNEKLFF. The CDR3 DNA reads TGCAGCGTTGAAGACAGTAATGAAAAACTGTTTTTT.

This chain connects TRBV27 to TRBJ2-1; D may be TRBD2 (6 bases). Trimming removed 3 bases at V and 3 bases at J, with 12 bases between. Germline loops: CDR1 MNHEY, CDR2 SMNVEV (reference sequence). This CDR3 contains 15 residues. The CDR3 sequence: CASSLGEDIYNEQFF. The CDR3 bases are TGTGCCAGCAGTTTGGGGGAGGACATCTACAATGAGCAGTTCTTC.

Worth noting for this clonotype: At one end the junction does not follow the germline gene, possibly because of a read error. The genes are TRBV27 and TRBJ2-7; D possibly matches TRBD1 or TRBD2 (6 bases each). From germline, CDR1 is MNHEY and CDR2 SMNVEV (reference sequence). The CDR3 runs to 12 residues. In nucleotides, the CDR3 is TGTGCCAGCAAGGGGGGCTCCGACGAGCAGTACTTC. The encoded protein is CASKGGSDEQYF.

The gene calls are TRBV29-1 and TRBJ1-1; a weak D match, TRBD1 (5 bases). From germline, CDR1 is SQVTM and CDR2 ANQGSEA. The CDR3 has 14 residues. V was trimmed by 4 bases and J by 1 base, leaving 13 bases between them. The CDR3 reads CSVVPGGGNTEAFF. As DNA, the CDR3 is TGCAGCGTTGTTCCGGGCGGGGGGAACACTGAAGCTTTCTTT.

This clonotype has more than one count but fewer than ten. The gene calls are TRBV28 and TRBJ2-4, with D possibly TRBD2 on 6 matching bases. The CDR3 sequence is 17 residues long. The ends were cut back, 5 bases at V and 5 bases at J, with 22 bases in the middle. CDR1 MDHEN and CDR2 SYDVKM come from the germline V gene. CDR3: CASSPWLGEEGENIQYF. DNA of the CDR3: TGTGCCAGCAGTCCCTGGTTGGGGGAGGAAGGGGAAAACATTCAGTACTTC.

The chain uses TRBV4-1 and TRBJ1-2; D is unresolved. The germline CDR1 and CDR2 sequences are MGHRA and YSYEKL. This CDR3 comprises 13 residues. Trimming cost V 1 base and J 4 bases, with 7 bases left between them. CDR3 DNA sequence: TGCGCCAGCAGCCAAGGACGAAGCTATGGCTACACCTTC. This encodes CASSQGRSYGYTF.

This chain connects TRBV28 to TRBJ2-7, with D possibly being TRBD1 or TRBD2 (6 bases each). The CDR3 has 13 residues. Per the germline V gene, CDR1 is MDHEN and CDR2 is SYDVKM. V dropped 5 bases and J dropped 2 bases, with 10 bases sitting between them. The DNA of the CDR3 is TGTGCCAGCAGTCGGGGGCCAGCCTACGAGCAGTACTTC. It encodes CASSRGPAYEQYF.

This clonotype was recorded only once. The genes are TRBV19 and TRBJ2-7; 8 bases are a match to TRBD1. CDR1 is LNHDA and CDR2 is SQIVND in the germline V gene (reference sequence). The CDR3 sequence is 15 residues long. Losses at the gene ends were 5 bases for V and 6 bases for J; bases not matched to a gene: 12. CDR3 sequence: CASSPGRTGIVEQYF. CDR3 nucleotide sequence: TGTGCCAGTAGTCCCGGGCGGACAGGGATCGTCGAGCAGTACTTC.

The chain couples TRBV3-1 to TRBJ2-2, with a weak D call TRBD2 (6 bases). The CDR3 is made up of 15 amino acids. Germline V gene sequence: CDR1 LGHDT, CDR2 YNNKEL (reference sequence). V shed 0 bases and J shed 7 bases, with 12 bases lying between them. CDR3 sequence: CASSQDPGAGGELFF. DNA for the CDR3: TGTGCCAGCAGCCAAGATCCGGGAGCGGGCGGGGAGCTGTTTTTT.